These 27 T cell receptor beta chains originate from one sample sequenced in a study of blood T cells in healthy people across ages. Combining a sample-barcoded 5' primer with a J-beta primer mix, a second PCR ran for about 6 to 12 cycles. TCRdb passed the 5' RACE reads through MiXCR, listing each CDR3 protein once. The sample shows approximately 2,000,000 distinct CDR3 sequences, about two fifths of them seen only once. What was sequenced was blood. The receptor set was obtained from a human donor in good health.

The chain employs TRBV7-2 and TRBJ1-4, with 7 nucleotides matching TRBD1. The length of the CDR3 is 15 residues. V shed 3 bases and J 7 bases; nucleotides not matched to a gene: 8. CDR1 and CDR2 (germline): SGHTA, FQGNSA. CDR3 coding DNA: TGTGCCAGCAGCTTCAGGGGGACGGGCTCTGAAAAACTGTTTTTT. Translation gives CASSFRGTGSEKLFF.

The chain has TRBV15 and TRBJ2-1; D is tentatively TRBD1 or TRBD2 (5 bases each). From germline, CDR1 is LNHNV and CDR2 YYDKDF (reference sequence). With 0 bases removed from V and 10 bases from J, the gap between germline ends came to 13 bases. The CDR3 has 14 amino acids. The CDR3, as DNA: TGTGCCACCAGCAGAGAGGGTAGTGGGACCGAGCAGTTCTTC. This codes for CATSREGSGTEQFF.

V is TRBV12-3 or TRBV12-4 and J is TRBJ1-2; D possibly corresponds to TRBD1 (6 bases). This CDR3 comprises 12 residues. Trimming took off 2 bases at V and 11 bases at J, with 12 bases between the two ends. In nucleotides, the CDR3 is TGTGCCAGCAGTTTAACAGGGTCGAGATACACCTTC. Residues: CASSLTGSRYTF.

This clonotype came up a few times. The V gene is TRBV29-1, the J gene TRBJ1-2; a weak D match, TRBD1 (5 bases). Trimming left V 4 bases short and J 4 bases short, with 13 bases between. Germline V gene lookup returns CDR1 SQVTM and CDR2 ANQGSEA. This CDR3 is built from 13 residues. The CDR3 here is CSVAGGLGYGYTF. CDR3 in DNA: TGCAGCGTTGCCGGGGGACTGGGCTATGGCTACACCTTC. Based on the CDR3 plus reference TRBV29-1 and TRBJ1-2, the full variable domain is SAVISQKPSRDICQRGTSLTIQCQVDSQVTMMFWYRQQPGQSLTLIATANQGSEATYESGFVIDKFPISRPNLTFSTLTVSNMSPEDSSIYLCSVAGGLGYGYTFGSGTRLTVV.

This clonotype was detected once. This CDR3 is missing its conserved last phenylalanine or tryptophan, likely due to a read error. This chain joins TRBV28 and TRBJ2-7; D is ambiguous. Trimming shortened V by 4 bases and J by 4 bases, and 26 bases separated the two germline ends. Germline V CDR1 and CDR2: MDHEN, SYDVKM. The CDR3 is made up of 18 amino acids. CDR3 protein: CASSSHTLRASPEYEQYC. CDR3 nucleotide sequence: TGTGCCAGCAGTTCCCACACCTTAAGGGCCTCCCCGGAATACGAGCAGTACTGC.

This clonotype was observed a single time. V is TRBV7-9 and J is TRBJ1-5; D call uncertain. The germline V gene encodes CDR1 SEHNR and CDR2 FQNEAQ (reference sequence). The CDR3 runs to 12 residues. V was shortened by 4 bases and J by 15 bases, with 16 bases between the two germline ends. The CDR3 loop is CASSYTTETLHF. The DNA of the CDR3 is TGTGCCAGCAGCTATACAACCGAGACCCTGCATTTT.

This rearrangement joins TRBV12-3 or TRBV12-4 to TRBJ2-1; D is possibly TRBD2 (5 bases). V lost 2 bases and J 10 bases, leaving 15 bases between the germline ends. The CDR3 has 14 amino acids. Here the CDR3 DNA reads TGTGCCAGCAGTTTACCAACTAGACGTATAGAGCAGTTCTTC. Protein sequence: CASSLPTRRIEQFF.

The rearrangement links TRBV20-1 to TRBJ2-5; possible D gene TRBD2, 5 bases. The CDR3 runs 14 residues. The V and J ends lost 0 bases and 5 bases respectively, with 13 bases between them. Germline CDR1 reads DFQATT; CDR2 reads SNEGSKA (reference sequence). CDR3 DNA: TGCAGTGCTAGAGATACGAGGGCGGGTGAGACCCAGTACTTC. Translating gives CSARDTRAGETQYF.

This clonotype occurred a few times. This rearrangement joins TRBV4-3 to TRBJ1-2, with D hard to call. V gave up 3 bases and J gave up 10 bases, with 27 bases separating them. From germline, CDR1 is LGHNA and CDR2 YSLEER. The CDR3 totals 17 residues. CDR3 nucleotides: TGCGCCAGCAGCCACTTGGACTCCGCCGGAATAACTATTGACTACACCTTC. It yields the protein CASSHLDSAGITIDYTF.

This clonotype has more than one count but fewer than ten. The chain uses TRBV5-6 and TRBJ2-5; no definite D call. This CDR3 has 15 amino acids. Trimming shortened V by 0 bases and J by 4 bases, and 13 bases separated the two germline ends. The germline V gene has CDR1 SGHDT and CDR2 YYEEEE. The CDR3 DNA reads TGTGCCAGCAGCTTGGCCTTCCTAGAATCAGAGACCCAGTACTTC. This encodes CASSLAFLESETQYF.

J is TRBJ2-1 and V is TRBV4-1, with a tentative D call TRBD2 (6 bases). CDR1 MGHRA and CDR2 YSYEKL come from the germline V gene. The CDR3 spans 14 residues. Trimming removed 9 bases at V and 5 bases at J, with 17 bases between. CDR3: CASRGIARHNEQFF. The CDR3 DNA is TGCGCCAGTCGCGGGATCGCGAGGCACAATGAGCAGTTCTTC.

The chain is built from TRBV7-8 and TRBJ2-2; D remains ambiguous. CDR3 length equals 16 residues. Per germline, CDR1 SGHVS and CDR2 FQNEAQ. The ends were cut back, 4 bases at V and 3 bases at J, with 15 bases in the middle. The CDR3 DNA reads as TGTGCCAGCAGCTCCTCCCTTAGTGGGTACACCGGGGAGCTGTTTTTT. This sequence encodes CASSSSLSGYTGELFF.

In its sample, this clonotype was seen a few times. The CDR3 DNA is TGCGCCAGCAGCCATGTCGGGATACAAGAGACCCAGTACTTC. Translation: CASSHVGIQETQYF. The chain joins TRBV4-1 to TRBJ2-5, with D maybe TRBD2 (5 bases). From germline, CDR1 is MGHRA and CDR2 YSYEKL. Trimming shortened V by 3 bases and J by 2 bases, and 10 bases separated the two germline ends. The CDR3 length is 14 residues.

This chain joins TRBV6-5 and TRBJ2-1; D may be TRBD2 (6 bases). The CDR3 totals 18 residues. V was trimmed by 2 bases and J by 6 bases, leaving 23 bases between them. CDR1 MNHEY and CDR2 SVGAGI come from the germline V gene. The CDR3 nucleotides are TGTGCCAGCAGTTACCCTAGGGTGAGGGACTTTGGTCCCAATGAGCAGTTCTTC. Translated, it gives CASSYPRVRDFGPNEQFF.

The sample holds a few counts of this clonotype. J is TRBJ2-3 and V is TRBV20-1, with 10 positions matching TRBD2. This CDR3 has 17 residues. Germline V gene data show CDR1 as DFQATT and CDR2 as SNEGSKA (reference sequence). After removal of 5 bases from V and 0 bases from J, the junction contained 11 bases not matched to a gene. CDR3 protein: CSASSGGVSSSTDTQYF. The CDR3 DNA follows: TGCAGTGCTTCGAGCGGGGGGGTATCATCTAGCACAGATACGCAGTATTTT.

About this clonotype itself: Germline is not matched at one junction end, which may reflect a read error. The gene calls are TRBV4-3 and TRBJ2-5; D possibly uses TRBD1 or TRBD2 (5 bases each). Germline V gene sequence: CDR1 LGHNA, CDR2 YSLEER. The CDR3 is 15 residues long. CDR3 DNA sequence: TGCGCCGGCAGCCAACGGGACGGACCCCCGGAGACCCAGTACTTC. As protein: CAGSQRDGPPETQYF.

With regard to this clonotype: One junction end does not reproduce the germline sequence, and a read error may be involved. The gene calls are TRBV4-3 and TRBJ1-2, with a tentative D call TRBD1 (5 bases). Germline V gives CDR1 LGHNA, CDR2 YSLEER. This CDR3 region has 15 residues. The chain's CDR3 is CASGQDTGRHYGYTF. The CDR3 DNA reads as TGCGCCAGCGGCCAAGATACGGGACGGCACTATGGCTACACCTTC.

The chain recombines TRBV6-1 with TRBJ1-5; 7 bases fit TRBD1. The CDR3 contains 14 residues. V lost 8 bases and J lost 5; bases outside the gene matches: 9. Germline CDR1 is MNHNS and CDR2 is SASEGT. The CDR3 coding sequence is TGTGCCAGCGGGAGGGGGCTACGGGATCAGCCCCAGCATTTT. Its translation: CASGRGLRDQPQHF.

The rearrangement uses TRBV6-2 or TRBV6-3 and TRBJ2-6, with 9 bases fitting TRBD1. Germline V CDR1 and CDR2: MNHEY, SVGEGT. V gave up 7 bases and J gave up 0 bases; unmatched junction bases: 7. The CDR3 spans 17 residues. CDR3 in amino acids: CASTPGTGNSGANVLTF. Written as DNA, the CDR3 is TGTGCCAGCACCCCGGGGACAGGGAACTCTGGGGCCAACGTCCTGACTTTC.

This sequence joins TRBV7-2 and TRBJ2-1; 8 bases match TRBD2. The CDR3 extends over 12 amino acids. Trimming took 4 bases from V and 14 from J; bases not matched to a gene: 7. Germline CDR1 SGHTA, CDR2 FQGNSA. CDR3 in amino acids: CASSSSGPSKFF. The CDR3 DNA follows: TGTGCCAGCAGCTCTAGCGGGCCGAGTAAGTTCTTC.

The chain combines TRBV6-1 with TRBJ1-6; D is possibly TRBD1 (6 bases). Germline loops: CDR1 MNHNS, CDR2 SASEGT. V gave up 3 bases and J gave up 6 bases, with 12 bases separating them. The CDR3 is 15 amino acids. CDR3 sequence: CASSEQGSANSPLHF. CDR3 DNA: TGTGCCAGCAGTGAGCAGGGGTCTGCTAATTCACCCCTCCACTTT.

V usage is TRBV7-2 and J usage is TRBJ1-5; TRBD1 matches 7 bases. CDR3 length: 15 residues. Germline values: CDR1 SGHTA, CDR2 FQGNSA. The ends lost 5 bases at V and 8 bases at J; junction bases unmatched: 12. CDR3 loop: CASSPRDSAFKPQHF. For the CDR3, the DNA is TGTGCCAGCAGCCCCCGGGACAGCGCTTTTAAGCCCCAGCATTTT. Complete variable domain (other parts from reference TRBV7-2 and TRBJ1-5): GAGVSQSPSNKVTEKGKDVELRCDPISGHTALYWYRQSLGQGLEFLIYFQGNSAPDKSGLPSDRFSAERTGGSVSTLTIQRTQQEDSAVYLCASSPRDSAFKPQHFGDGTRLSIL.

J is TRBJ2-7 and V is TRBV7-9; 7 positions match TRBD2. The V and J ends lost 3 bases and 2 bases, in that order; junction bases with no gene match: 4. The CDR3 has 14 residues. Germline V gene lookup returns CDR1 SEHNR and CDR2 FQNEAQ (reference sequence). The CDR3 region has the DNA TGTGCCAGCAGCTTGGGAGGGGATGCCTACGAGCAGTACTTC. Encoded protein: CASSLGGDAYEQYF.

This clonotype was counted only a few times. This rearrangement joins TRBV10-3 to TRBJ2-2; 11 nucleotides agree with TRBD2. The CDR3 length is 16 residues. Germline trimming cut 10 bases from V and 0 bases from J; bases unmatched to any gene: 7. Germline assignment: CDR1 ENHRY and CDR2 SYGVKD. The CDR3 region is CATLTSGATNTGELFF. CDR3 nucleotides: TGTGCCACCTTGACTAGCGGGGCAACGAACACCGGGGAGCTGTTTTTT.

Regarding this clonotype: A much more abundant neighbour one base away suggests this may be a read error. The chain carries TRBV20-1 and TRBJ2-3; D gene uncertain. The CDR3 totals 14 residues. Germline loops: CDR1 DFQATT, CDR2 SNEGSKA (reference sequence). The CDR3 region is CSARNSMGTDTRYF. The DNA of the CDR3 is TGCAGTGCTAGAAATAGTATGGGCACAGATACGCGGTATTTT.

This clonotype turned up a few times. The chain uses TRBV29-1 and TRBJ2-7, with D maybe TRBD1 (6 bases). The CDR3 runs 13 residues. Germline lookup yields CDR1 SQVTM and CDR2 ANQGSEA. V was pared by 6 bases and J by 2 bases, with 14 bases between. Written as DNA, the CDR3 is TGCAGCGTGCAGGGGACGCTTGCCTACGAGCAGTACTTC. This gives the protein CSVQGTLAYEQYF.

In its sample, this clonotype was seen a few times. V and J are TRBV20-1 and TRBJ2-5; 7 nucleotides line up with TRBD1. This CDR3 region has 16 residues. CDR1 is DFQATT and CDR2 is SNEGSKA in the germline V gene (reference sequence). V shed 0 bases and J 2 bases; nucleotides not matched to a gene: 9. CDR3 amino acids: CSARDYGQDLQETQYF. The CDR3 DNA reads TGCAGTGCTAGAGATTACGGACAGGACCTACAAGAGACCCAGTACTTC.